These T cell receptor beta chains were read from a single sample in a study of blood T cell repertoires in COVID-19. The data were produced by immunoSEQ multiplex PCR, yet TCRdb's version contains in-frame clones alone and is incomplete. The sample lists about 170,000 clones; 80% to 90% were seen once. The sequencing input was peripheral blood. The origin of the receptors is a woman aged 80 or over with acute or convalescent COVID-19. The CDR3 runs from the conserved cysteine through the conserved F or W. Each record gives: V gene, clone size, J gene, D gene, CDR3 DNA, CDR3 protein. A D gene is named only where the DNA matches it firmly. Some rows mark clone size as missing; the rest say once, few, many or name a class of expanded clone.

>TRBV28|-|TRBJ2-3|TRBD1
TGTGCCAGCAGTTCGGACAGGGGGCCCACAGATACGCAGTATTTT
CASSSDRGPTDTQYF
>TRBV28|-|TRBJ2-5|TRBD1
TGTGCCAGCAGTCCGAGGGGGCTCGAGACCCAGTACTTC
CASSPRGLETQYF
>TRBV9|-|TRBJ2-1|-
TGTGCCAGCAGCGTAGACCACGGGATTTACAATGAGCAGTTCTTC
CASSVDHGIYNEQFF
>TRBV5-1|-|TRBJ1-4|TRBD1
TGCGCCAGCAGCTTTCAAAGGACAGGGGGCGAAACTAATGAAAAACTGTTTTTT
CASSFQRTGGETNEKLFF
>TRBV30|-|TRBJ1-4|-
TGTGCCTGGAGCTGGGGCACTAATGAAAAACTGTTTTTT
CAWSWGTNEKLFF
>TRBV7-9|-|TRBJ1-2|-
TGTGCCAGCAGCCCGGACAGCCGCTATGGCTACACCTTC
CASSPDSRYGYTF
>TRBV5-6|-|TRBJ1-4|-
TGTGCCAGCAGCAAGCCTCCAACTAATGAAAAACTGTTTTTT
CASSKPPTNEKLFF
>TRBV28|-|TRBJ1-6|-
TGTGCCAGCAGTTCAGCGTCCTATAATTCACCCCTCCACTTT
CASSSASYNSPLHF
>TRBV15|-|TRBJ1-5|-
TGTGCCACCAGCAGACTACCTGGAGGTCAGCCCCAGCATTTT
CATSRLPGGQPQHF
>TRBV30|once|TRBJ1-2|TRBD1
TGTGCCTGGCGAAAGAGACCGGGACAGGGGAGTCGGTACACCTTC
CAWRKRPGQGSRYTF
>TRBV9|-|TRBJ1-3|-
TGTGCCAGCAGCGGCGGTGCAGCCTCTGGAAACACCATATATTTT
CASSGGAASGNTIYF
>TRBV12-3/TRBV12-4|-|TRBJ2-7|-
TGTGCCAGCAGAACACCGGCAGGCGAGCAGTACTTC
CASRTPAGEQYF
>TRBV7-2|-|TRBJ1-3|-
TGTGCCACCTCAGACAGGCCGGGGAACACCATATATTTT
CATSDRPGNTIYF
>TRBV27|few|TRBJ2-1|-
TGTGCCAGCAGCCGGACAGTGAGCTCCTACAATGAGCAGTTCTTC
CASSRTVSSYNEQFF
>TRBV6-4|-|TRBJ2-1|-
TGTGCCAGCAGTCTAGACGGATACAATGAGCAGTTCTTC
CASSLDGYNEQFF
>TRBV5-6|-|TRBJ1-4|-
TGTGCCAGCAGCTCAACACTATATGAAAAACTGTTTTTT
CASSSTLYEKLFF